This T cell receptor (beta chain) was captured by sequencing in a study of CXCR3-negative and CXCR3-positive naive CD8 T cells. Regarding this clonotype: Its target is not known.

CDR1 and CDR2 from the germline V gene are MRHNA and SNTAGT. The CDR3 is made up of 16 amino acids. Findings of the study overall: Compared with CXCR3-negative naive cells, CXCR3-positive naive cells showed more hydrophobic TRB CDR3s.

Each TRB cDNA library was prepared by 5' RACE (with UMI labels). TCRdb reworked the 5' RACE reads into one entry per CDR3 protein, no DNA. This repertoire comprises over 100,000 distinct CDR3 sequences; its ten largest clones make up approximately 0.38%. A CD45RO-CCR7+CD27+CD95- profile was what naive CD8+ T cells displayed. Sample: naive CXCR3+ CD8+ T cells from blood. Stated subset: CD45RO-CCR7+CD27+CD95- naive CD8+ T cells expressing CXCR3 (TNR3+). The gene calls are TRBV6-4 and TRBJ2-1; the TCRdb call, TRBD2, lacks DNA for checking. This TCR came from a human donor in good health. Some clones in this sample may be carry-over from other donors' samples. The CDR3 reads CASSDSASGEYNEQFF.